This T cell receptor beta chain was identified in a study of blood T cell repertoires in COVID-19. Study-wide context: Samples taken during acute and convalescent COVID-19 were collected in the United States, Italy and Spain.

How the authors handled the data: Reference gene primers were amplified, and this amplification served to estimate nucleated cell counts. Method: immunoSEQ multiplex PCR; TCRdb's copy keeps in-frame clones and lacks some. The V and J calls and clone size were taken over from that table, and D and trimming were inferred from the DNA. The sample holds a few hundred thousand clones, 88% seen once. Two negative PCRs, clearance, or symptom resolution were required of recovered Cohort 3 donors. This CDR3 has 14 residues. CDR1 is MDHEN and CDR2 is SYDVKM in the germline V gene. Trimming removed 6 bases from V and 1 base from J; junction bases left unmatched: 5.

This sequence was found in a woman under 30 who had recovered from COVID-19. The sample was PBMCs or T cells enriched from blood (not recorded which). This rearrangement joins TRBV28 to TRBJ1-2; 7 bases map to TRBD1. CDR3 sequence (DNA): TGTGCCAGCAGACAGACAGGGAATAACTATGGCTACACCTTC. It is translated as CASRQTGNNYGYTF.